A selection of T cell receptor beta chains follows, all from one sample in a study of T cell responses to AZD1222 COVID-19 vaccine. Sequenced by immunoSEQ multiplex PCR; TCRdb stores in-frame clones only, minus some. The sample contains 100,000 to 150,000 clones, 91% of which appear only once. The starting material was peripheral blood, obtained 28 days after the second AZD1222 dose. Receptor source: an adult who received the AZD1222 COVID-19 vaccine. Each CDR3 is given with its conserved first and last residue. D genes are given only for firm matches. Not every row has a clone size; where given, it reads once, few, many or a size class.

CDR3nt: TGTGCCAGCAGTGACGAAGGCAGCACAGATACGCAGTATTTT; CDR3aa: CASSDEGSTDTQYF; v_gene: TRBV6-4; d_gene: NA; abundance: NA; j_gene: TRBJ2-3
CDR3nt: TGCGCCAGCAGCCGGGGAAGGGGCCTCTACAATGAGCAGTTCTTC; CDR3aa: CASSRGRGLYNEQFF; v_gene: TRBV4-1; d_gene: NA; abundance: NA; j_gene: TRBJ2-1
CDR3nt: TGTGCCAGCGGGACAGGGATAGTGGACTATGGCTACACCTTC; CDR3aa: CASGTGIVDYGYTF; v_gene: TRBV2; d_gene: TRBD1; abundance: once; j_gene: TRBJ1-2
CDR3nt: TGTGCCAGCAGTTACGCCGCACAGCCCCAGCATTTT; CDR3aa: CASSYAAQPQHF; v_gene: TRBV6-2/TRBV6-3; d_gene: NA; abundance: NA; j_gene: TRBJ1-5
CDR3nt: TGTGCCTGGAGTGTAAGGAGCAGTAACGTCCATGAAAAACTGTTTTTT; CDR3aa: CAWSVRSSNVHEKLFF; v_gene: TRBV30; d_gene: NA; abundance: NA; j_gene: TRBJ1-4
CDR3nt: TGTGCCACCTCCACCGGGGGAACCCAAGCACCCCTCCACTTT; CDR3aa: CATSTGGTQAPLHF; v_gene: TRBV18; d_gene: NA; abundance: NA; j_gene: TRBJ1-6
CDR3nt: TGTGCCAGCAGCTTGGGACAGGGAGAAGGAGAGACCCAGTACTTC; CDR3aa: CASSLGQGEGETQYF; v_gene: TRBV5-8; d_gene: TRBD1; abundance: NA; j_gene: TRBJ2-5
CDR3nt: TGCGCCAGCAGCTTGGCCAGCGGGCGTAATCAGCCCCAGCATTTT; CDR3aa: CASSLASGRNQPQHF; v_gene: TRBV5-1; d_gene: NA; abundance: NA; j_gene: TRBJ1-5
CDR3nt: TGTGCCAGCACTTTAACAGGGGGGCCCCTTTACTTC; CDR3aa: CASTLTGGPLYF; v_gene: TRBV12-3/TRBV12-4; d_gene: TRBD1; abundance: NA; j_gene: TRBJ2-4
CDR3nt: TGTGCCAGCAGCAATGTGGACTATGGCTACACCTTC; CDR3aa: CASSNVDYGYTF; v_gene: TRBV6-5; d_gene: NA; abundance: NA; j_gene: TRBJ1-2
CDR3nt: TGTGCCAGTAGAACTACCGTGGGACAGGGGCCTAACTTTGGCTCCTACAATGAGCAGTTCTTC; CDR3aa: CASRTTVGQGPNFGSYNEQFF; v_gene: TRBV19; d_gene: TRBD1; abundance: NA; j_gene: TRBJ2-1
CDR3nt: TGTGCCAGCAGTGATTCAGGTGGACAGCCCCAGCATTTT; CDR3aa: CASSDSGGQPQHF; v_gene: TRBV6-1; d_gene: NA; abundance: NA; j_gene: TRBJ1-5
CDR3nt: TGTGCCAGCAGTTCGCCGGTCGGAAGCAATCAGCCCCAGCATTTT; CDR3aa: CASSSPVGSNQPQHF; v_gene: TRBV28; d_gene: NA; abundance: NA; j_gene: TRBJ1-5
CDR3nt: TGTGCCAGCTCACCCGGGACCTTCCAGGGTGGCTACACCTTC; CDR3aa: CASSPGTFQGGYTF; v_gene: TRBV18; d_gene: NA; abundance: NA; j_gene: TRBJ1-2
CDR3nt: TGTGCCAGCAGCACGGGCACTGAAGCTTTCTTT; CDR3aa: CASSTGTEAFF; v_gene: TRBV11-2; d_gene: NA; abundance: NA; j_gene: TRBJ1-1
CDR3nt: TGTGCCAGCAAGCCAGTGGGTGTTGGCAATCAGCCCCAGCATTTT; CDR3aa: CASKPVGVGNQPQHF; v_gene: TRBV6-5; d_gene: NA; abundance: NA; j_gene: TRBJ1-5
CDR3nt: TGTGCCAGCAGCGTAGCAGGGATCCAGGGTCAGCCCCAGCATTTT; CDR3aa: CASSVAGIQGQPQHF; v_gene: TRBV9; d_gene: NA; abundance: few; j_gene: TRBJ1-5
CDR3nt: TGTGCCAGCAGCGCCAGAAGAGGGACTGAAGCTTTCTTT; CDR3aa: CASSARRGTEAFF; v_gene: TRBV7-3; d_gene: NA; abundance: NA; j_gene: TRBJ1-1
CDR3nt: TGTGCCAGCAGCCTGCTTGGGGCGGGCGGAAACACCATATATTTT; CDR3aa: CASSLLGAGGNTIYF; v_gene: TRBV9; d_gene: NA; abundance: NA; j_gene: TRBJ1-3
CDR3nt: TGTGCCAGCACCGAAGGGGCGGCGAACACCGGGGAGCTGTTTTTT; CDR3aa: CASTEGAANTGELFF; v_gene: TRBV7-9; d_gene: NA; abundance: NA; j_gene: TRBJ2-2
CDR3nt: TGCGCCCGCAGCCCCCGGGGGTCGACTAGCGGGTTGGGAGATACGCAGTATTTT; CDR3aa: CARSPRGSTSGLGDTQYF; v_gene: TRBV4-1; d_gene: TRBD2; abundance: NA; j_gene: TRBJ2-3
CDR3nt: TGCAGCGTTGAATTGGTGGGGGGCAATGGCTACACCTTC; CDR3aa: CSVELVGGNGYTF; v_gene: TRBV29-1; d_gene: NA; abundance: NA; j_gene: TRBJ1-2